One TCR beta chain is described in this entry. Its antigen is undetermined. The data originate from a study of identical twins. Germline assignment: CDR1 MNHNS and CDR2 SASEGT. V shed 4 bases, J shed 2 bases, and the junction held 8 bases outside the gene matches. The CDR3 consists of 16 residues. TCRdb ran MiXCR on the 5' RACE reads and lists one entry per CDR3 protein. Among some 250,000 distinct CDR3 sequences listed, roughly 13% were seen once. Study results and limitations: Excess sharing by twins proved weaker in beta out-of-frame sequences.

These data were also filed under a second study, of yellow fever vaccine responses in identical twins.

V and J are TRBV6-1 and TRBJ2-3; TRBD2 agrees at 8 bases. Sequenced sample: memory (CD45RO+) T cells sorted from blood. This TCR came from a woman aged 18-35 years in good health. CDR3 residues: CASSGDGRGYTDTQYF. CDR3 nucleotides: TGTGCCAGCAGTGGGGACGGGAGGGGGTACACAGATACGCAGTATTTT.